Shown below are 4 T cell receptor beta chains from a single sample sequenced in a study of cytomegalovirus exposure and HLA in healthy donors. The table came from immunoSEQ multiplex PCR; TCRdb's copy has only in-frame clones and leaves some out. The repertoire holds fewer than 250,000 clones, with roughly 88% as singletons. Sequenced input: PBMCs. These receptors all come from a woman between 25 and 40 years old in good health and CMV-seropositive.

The rearrangement links TRBV10-3 to TRBJ2-7; a possible D gene is TRBD2 (6 bases). Germline V gene sequence: CDR1 ENHRY, CDR2 SYGVKD. The CDR3 sequence is 16 residues long. Trimming shortened V by 2 bases and J by 5 bases, and 19 bases separated the two germline ends. The chain's CDR3 is CAISELVGGMMNEQYF. For the CDR3, the DNA is TGTGCCATCAGTGAGCTGGTGGGCGGGATGATGAACGAGCAGTACTTC.

This chain uses TRBV5-1 with TRBJ1-2; TRBD1 matches 7 bases. CDR3 length equals 15 residues. After removal of 3 bases from V and 4 bases from J, the junction contained 9 bases not matched to a gene. Germline CDR1 reads SGHRS; CDR2 reads YFSETQ. The CDR3 bases are TGCGCCAGCAGCTGGACTTCAGGGGGAAGCTATGGCTACACCTTC. Its translation: CASSWTSGGSYGYTF.

This clone was observed a handful of times. The chain recombines TRBV30 with TRBJ1-5, with 12 positions matching TRBD1. Germline lookup yields CDR1 GTSNPN and CDR2 SVGIG (reference sequence). The CDR3 loop spans 14 amino acids. V shed 3 bases and J 9 bases; nucleotides not matched to a gene: 6. The CDR3 is CAWRGQGATRPQHF. DNA of the CDR3: TGTGCCTGGAGGGGACAGGGGGCTACCCGGCCCCAGCATTTT.

This clone was recorded many times. The V call is TRBV6-4, the J call TRBJ2-3; possible D gene TRBD1, 5 bases. CDR1 and CDR2 (germline): MRHNA, SNTAGT. This CDR3 has 14 amino acids. V lost 2 bases to trimming and J lost 3 bases, with 9 bases between them. The CDR3 loop is CASSDNGATDTQYF. The CDR3 DNA reads as TGTGCCAGCAGTGACAATGGGGCGACAGATACGCAGTATTTT.